The subject of this entry is one T cell receptor (beta chain). The data are from a study of blood T cell repertoires in COVID-19. The overall study: Acute and convalescent COVID-19 samples came from the United States, Italy and Spain. The cDNA or gDNA used as material had been derived from T cells, B-cell-depleted T cells, or PBMCs.

Seattle's enrolled individuals joined amid active infection and were then monitored longitudinally. The V and J ends lost 1 base and 8 bases respectively, with 9 bases between them. Germline assignment: CDR1 MGHRA and CDR2 YSYEKL. This CDR3 has 14 residues. Clones were read by immunoSEQ multiplex PCR, and TCRdb kept only the in-frame ones, dropping some. The sample consists of about 200,000 clones, roughly four fifths of them appearing once. The source material was peripheral blood. The V call is TRBV4-1, the J call TRBJ1-6; D is undetermined. The TCR originated in a woman of 80 years or more with COVID-19, enrolled during active disease. CDR3 sequence reads: CASSQVGAYSPLHF. The CDR3 bases are TGCGCCAGCAGCCAAGTAGGAGCTTATTCACCCCTCCACTTT.